This T cell receptor beta chain was identified during a study of T cells in Graves' hyperthyroidism and ophthalmopathy. Study information: Peripheral blood was secured at the point of initial diagnosis, before any treatment. The study's findings and limits: Blood also carried most thyroid clonotypes expanded above 0.001.

This clonotype was recorded many times. No antigen is known for it. Germline CDR1 is DFQATT and CDR2 is SNEGSKA (reference sequence). The CDR3 covers 14 residues. RNA transcripts yielded amplified TCR beta CDR3 regions. HTBI primers drove first-round RT-PCR of the TCR CDR3. TCRdb passed the multiplex PCR reads through MiXCR, listing each CDR3 protein once. Found here are about 420,000 distinct CDR3 sequences, 15% to 19% of them singletons; the top ten hold roughly 15%. Newly diagnosed hyperthyroidism patients aged 18 to 65 years had disease lasting under 2 months. The sequenced material came from blood. The V gene is TRBV20-1, the J gene TRBJ2-3, with D possibly matching TRBD1 (5 bases). The clonotype comes from a woman aged 18-29 years with Graves' hyperthyroidism. The CDR3 is CSTLHPGSTDTQYF. CDR3 bases: TGCAGCACTCTACACCCAGGGTCGACAGATACGCAGTATTTT.